The 19 T cell receptor beta chains in this list originate from one sample, sequenced in a study of regulatory T cells in long-lasting Graves disease. The sample's time point: newly diagnosed GD, antithyroid drugs for less than 3 months. The TCR library was made from RNA that had been extracted from PBMCs in TRIzol. CDR3 regions were amplified by Arm-PCR using iRepertoire HTBI primers to build TCR beta libraries. TCRdb processed the multiplex PCR reads anew with MiXCR; each CDR3 protein has one entry. The repertoire holds roughly 440,000 distinct CDR3 sequences, with 16% as singletons. This sample also appeared in a second study, on T cells in Graves' hyperthyroidism and ophthalmopathy.

The sequenced sample was peripheral blood mononuclear cells (PBMCs), obtained at new diagnosis, from a patient treated with antithyroid drugs. These receptors all stem from a woman aged 18 to 35 with Graves disease.

This clonotype was seen a few times. The chain combines TRBV24-1 with TRBJ2-1, with a possible D match to TRBD2 (6 bases). Between the trimmed V and J ends, which lost 7 bases and 0 bases, there was a span of 9 bases. The CDR3 runs to 14 residues. The germline V gene has CDR1 KGHDR and CDR2 SFDVKD. The CDR3 DNA follows: TGTGCCACCAGCGATAGCGGCTCCTACAATGAGCAGTTCTTC. Translated, it gives CATSDSGSYNEQFF.

Details on this clonotype: Given a much more abundant clone one base away, this may be a read error. V is TRBV12-3 or TRBV12-4 and J is TRBJ2-1; unclear D gene. The CDR3 contains 14 residues. As DNA, the CDR3 is TGTGTCAGCAGTCGACCGAGCTCCTACAATGAGCAGTTCTTC. Residues: CVSSRPSSYNEQFF.

This clonotype has just a few counts. The chain uses TRBV6-2 or TRBV6-3 and TRBJ2-1; 12 bases line up with TRBD2. V shed 9 bases, J shed 8 bases, and the junction held 11 bases outside the gene matches. Germline CDR1 reads MNHEY; CDR2 reads SVGEGT. The CDR3 sequence is 15 residues long. The CDR3 here is CASAETSGSLDEQFF. The CDR3 nucleotides are TGTGCCAGTGCGGAGACTAGCGGGAGCCTCGATGAGCAGTTCTTC.

This clonotype was counted at least ten times. The rearrangement joins TRBV18 to TRBJ1-5; D gene ambiguous. V was pared by 2 bases and J by 7 bases, with 9 bases between. This CDR3 spans 13 amino acids. CDR1 and CDR2 from the germline V gene are KGHSH and LQKENI. The CDR3 DNA is TGTGCCAGCTCACCAAACAAGGCACAGCCCCAGCATTTT. Its translation is CASSPNKAQPQHF.

This clonotype was observed a few times. The gene calls are TRBV28 and TRBJ1-4; D is possibly TRBD1 (5 bases). V lost 10 bases and J lost 8, with 26 bases in between. The CDR3 runs 16 residues. Germline CDR1 MDHEN, CDR2 SYDVKM. CDR3 DNA: TGTGCCACGACTCTATGGGGAAGAGGGACCATGGAAAAACTGTTTTTT. This codes for CATTLWGRGTMEKLFF. The variable domain in full, completed from reference TRBV28 and TRBJ1-4, reads DVKVTQSSRYLVKRTGEKVFLECVQDMDHENMFWYRQDPGLGLRLIYFSYDVKMKEKGDIPEGYSVSREKKERFSLILESASTNQTSMYLCATTLWGRGTMEKLFFGSGTQLSVL.

This clonotype was recorded a few times. The genes are TRBV14 and TRBJ2-7, with 7 bases matching TRBD2. This CDR3 has 16 residues. Trimming took 0 bases from V and 2 from J; bases not matched to a gene: 7. Germline loops: CDR1 SGHDN, CDR2 FVKESK. The CDR3 nucleotides read TGTGCCAGCAGCCAAGATTGGGGGGGACCGCCCTACGAGCAGTACTTC. Amino acid sequence: CASSQDWGGPPYEQYF.

This chain connects TRBV7-3 to TRBJ2-1, with 7 nucleotides matching TRBD2. The J segment lost 8 bases and the V segment lost 2 bases, leaving 6 bases of the junction unmatched. Germline lookup yields CDR1 SGHTA and CDR2 FQGTGA. This CDR3 is 14 amino acids long. In DNA, the CDR3 is TGTGCCAGCAGCTTATACGGGGGAGGGGATGAGCAGTTCTTC. Residues: CASSLYGGGDEQFF.

The J gene is TRBJ1-6, the V gene TRBV7-9; D call uncertain. The CDR3 contains 14 residues. Germline CDR1 and CDR2: SEHNR and FQNEAQ (reference sequence). V lost 3 bases to trimming and J lost 5 bases, with 8 bases between them. CDR3 loop: CASSFDGDNSPLHF. CDR3 coding DNA: TGTGCCAGCAGCTTTGACGGGGATAATTCACCCCTCCACTTT.

This clonotype showed up just once. This clone may be a read error of a much larger clone one base away. Here the CDR3 reads CASSEVAARTDTRYF. The CDR3 coding sequence is TGTGCCAGCAGTGAAGTAGCGGCCCGCACAGATACGCGGTATTTT. The chain is built from TRBV2 and TRBJ2-3, with a weak D call TRBD2 (6 bases). Germline CDR1 reads SNHLY; CDR2 reads FYNNEI. The CDR3 consists of 15 residues.

This clonotype has ten or more counts. The chain links TRBV6-1 to TRBJ1-2; no firm D call. Trimming removed 6 bases from V and 5 bases from J, with 10 bases in between. Germline-derived CDR1 and CDR2 are MNHNS and SASEGT. The CDR3 has 12 amino acids. CDR3 loop: CASRQHGYGYTF. The DNA for the CDR3 is TGTGCCAGCAGACAACACGGATATGGCTACACCTTC.

Notes on this clonotype: Since no conserved phenylalanine or tryptophan closes the CDR3, a read error is the likely cause. The DNA is omitted, as the CDR3 cannot be located on it reliably, and the CDR3 follows TCRdb's listing. This chain links TRBV4-1 with TRBJ2-7; TRBD2 is the table's D call and was not checked against the DNA. The CDR3 has 13 residues if both end residues are counted. Per the germline V gene, CDR1 is MGHRA and CDR2 is YSYEKL. CDR3 protein: CASSPEESYEEYL.

This clonotype was counted a few times. V usage is TRBV25-1 and J usage is TRBJ2-6, with D possibly being TRBD1 (6 bases). V was shortened by 4 bases and J by 0 bases, with 10 bases between the two germline ends. Germline-derived CDR1 and CDR2 are MGHDK and SYGVNS. This CDR3 spans 16 amino acids. The chain's CDR3 is CASSGGPISGANVLTF. CDR3 DNA: TGTGCCAGCAGTGGGGGGCCGATCTCTGGGGCCAACGTCCTGACTTTC. Full variable domain (outside the CDR3, taken from reference TRBV25-1 and TRBJ2-6): EADIYQTPRYLVIGTGKKITLECSQTMGHDKMYWYQQDPGMELHLIHYSYGVNSTEKGDLSSESTVSRIRTEHFPLTLESARPSHTSQYLCASSGGPISGANVLTFGAGSRLTVL.

This clonotype showed up many times. The CDR3: CSASSGRATYEQYF. In DNA form, the CDR3 reads TGCAGTGCTAGTAGCGGGAGGGCTACTTACGAGCAGTACTTC. The V and J genes are TRBV20-1 and TRBJ2-7; 11 nucleotides align to TRBD2. Germline values: CDR1 DFQATT, CDR2 SNEGSKA (reference sequence). Unmatched junction bases numbered 5, after V lost 3 bases and J lost 4 bases. The CDR3 runs to 14 residues.

This clonotype was seen many times. The rearrangement uses TRBV28 and TRBJ2-1; 8 nucleotides line up with TRBD2. In germline, CDR1 is MDHEN, CDR2 SYDVKM. The CDR3 consists of 15 residues. V was clipped by 6 bases and J by 5 bases; unmatched bases: 9. The CDR3 DNA reads TGTGCCAGCAGGGTCCGGGAGGGATACGACAATGAGCAGTTCTTC. Residues: CASRVREGYDNEQFF.

In its sample, this clonotype was seen many times. J is TRBJ2-1 and V is TRBV2, with TRBD2 matching 10 bases. V was pared by 6 bases and J by 9 bases, with 5 bases of the junction left unmatched. Germline loops: CDR1 SNHLY, CDR2 FYNNEI. CDR3 length: 13 amino acids. CDR3 nucleotides: TGTGCCAGCAGAGCGGGAGGGCCGAGTGAGCAGTTCTTC. It translates to CASRAGGPSEQFF.

Many counts were recorded for this clonotype. CDR3 protein: CASSSDRGSNEQFF. DNA for the CDR3: TGTGCCAGCAGTTCGGACAGGGGTTCGAATGAGCAGTTCTTC. V gene TRBV28 combines with J gene TRBJ2-1; TRBD1 agrees at 9 bases. V gave up 4 bases and J gave up 7 bases; unmatched junction bases: 5. CDR3 length: 14 residues. Germline CDR1 MDHEN, CDR2 SYDVKM.

This clonotype has at least ten counts. The V and J genes are TRBV7-8 and TRBJ2-3, with 11 bases matching TRBD2. This CDR3 region has 15 residues. Trimming cost V 4 bases and J 4 bases; bases outside gene matches: 4. CDR1 and CDR2 from the germline V gene are SGHVS and FQNEAQ. CDR3 coding DNA: TGTGCCAGCAGCTCTACTAGCGGGAGACCAGATACGCAGTATTTT. It is translated as CASSSTSGRPDTQYF.

The chain links TRBV25-1 to TRBJ1-1; the D gene is possibly TRBD1 (5 bases). Looked up from germline, CDR1 is MGHDK and CDR2 is SYGVNS. V shed 8 bases and J shed 6 bases, with 19 bases lying between them. This CDR3 comprises 14 residues. The CDR3 loop reads CASRGAGGVSEAFF. The CDR3 region has the DNA TGTGCCAGCCGGGGCGCGGGGGGGGTGTCTGAAGCTTTCTTT.

This clonotype occurred many times. This sequence joins TRBV27 and TRBJ2-7, with TRBD1 identical over 9 bases. V was clipped by 6 bases and J by 5 bases; unmatched bases: 11. CDR1 MNHEY and CDR2 SMNVEV come from the germline V gene (reference sequence). CDR3 size: 15 residues. The CDR3 region is CASSFTRDRVHEQYF. Here the CDR3 DNA reads TGTGCCAGCAGCTTTACCCGGGACAGGGTCCACGAGCAGTACTTC.